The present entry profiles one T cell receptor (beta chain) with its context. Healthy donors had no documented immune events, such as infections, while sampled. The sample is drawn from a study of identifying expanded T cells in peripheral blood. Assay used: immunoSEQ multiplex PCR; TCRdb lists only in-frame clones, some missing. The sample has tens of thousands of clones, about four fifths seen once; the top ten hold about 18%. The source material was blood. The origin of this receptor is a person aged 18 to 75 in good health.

The CDR3 DNA reads TGTGCCACCAGTTCCGGGACAGGGGGAAACTATGGCTACACCTTC. Amino acids: CATSSGTGGNYGYTF. This rearrangement joins TRBV15 to TRBJ1-2; 11 bases align to TRBD1. This CDR3 comprises 15 residues. Germline V lookup: CDR1 LNHNV, CDR2 YYDKDF (reference sequence). V was clipped by 6 bases and J by 2 bases; unmatched bases: 5.